This section outlines one T cell receptor (beta chain) sequence together with its context. No antigen is known for it. Sequence at one end of the junction differs from germline and may be a read error. This record comes from a study of cytomegalovirus exposure and HLA in healthy donors. Study-wide background: HLA-typed donors were the source of approximately 85 million unique TCRs, which an early data release held. Regarding the study as a whole: When analyzed later, a missense DCLRE1C variant was found to be linked to TCR beta V- and J-gene trimming.

PCR primers comprised 60 Vbeta and 13 Jbeta primers. Assay used: immunoSEQ multiplex PCR; TCRdb lists only in-frame clones, some missing. Recorded for this sample: about 77,000 clones. The CDR3 is 16 amino acids. Germline assignment: CDR1 SGHNT and CDR2 YYREEE (reference sequence). The receptor was isolated from a man in his fifties in good health and CMV-seropositive. The chain has TRBV5-4 and TRBJ2-1; 8 bases agree with TRBD2. Source material: PBMCs. CDR3 sequence: CASSSRGGLSDNEQFF. As DNA, the CDR3 is TGTGCCAGCAGCTCCCGGGGGGGCCTCTCCGACAATGAGCAGTTCTTC.